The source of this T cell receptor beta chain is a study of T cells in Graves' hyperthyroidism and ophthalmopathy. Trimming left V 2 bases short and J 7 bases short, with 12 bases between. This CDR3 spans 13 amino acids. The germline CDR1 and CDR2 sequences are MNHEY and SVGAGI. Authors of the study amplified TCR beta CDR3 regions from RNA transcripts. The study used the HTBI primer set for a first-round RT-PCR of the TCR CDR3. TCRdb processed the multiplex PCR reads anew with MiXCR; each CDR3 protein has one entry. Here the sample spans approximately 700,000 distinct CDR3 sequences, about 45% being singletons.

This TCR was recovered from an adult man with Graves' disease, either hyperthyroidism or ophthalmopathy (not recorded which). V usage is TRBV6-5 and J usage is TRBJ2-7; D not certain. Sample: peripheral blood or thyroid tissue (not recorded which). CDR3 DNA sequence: TGTGCCAGCAGTTACCCAGCCCAAGGGGAGCAGTACTTC. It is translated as CASSYPAQGEQYF.